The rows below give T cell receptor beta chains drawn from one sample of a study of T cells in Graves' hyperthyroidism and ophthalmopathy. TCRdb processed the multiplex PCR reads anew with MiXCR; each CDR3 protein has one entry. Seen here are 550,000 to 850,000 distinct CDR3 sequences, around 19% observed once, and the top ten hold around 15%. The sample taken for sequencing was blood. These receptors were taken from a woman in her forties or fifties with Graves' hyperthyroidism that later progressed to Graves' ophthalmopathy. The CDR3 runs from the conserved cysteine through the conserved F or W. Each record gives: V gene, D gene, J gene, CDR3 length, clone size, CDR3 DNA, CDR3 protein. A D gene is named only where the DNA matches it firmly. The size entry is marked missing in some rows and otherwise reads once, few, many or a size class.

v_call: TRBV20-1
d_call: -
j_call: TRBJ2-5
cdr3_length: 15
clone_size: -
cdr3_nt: TGCAGTGCTAGAGATCTTCAATCCTTGGGAACTCTACGGTACTTC
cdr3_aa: CSARDLQSLGTLRYF

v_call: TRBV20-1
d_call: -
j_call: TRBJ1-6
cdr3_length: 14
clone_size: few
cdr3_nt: TGCAGTGCTAGTGCAGGGATGAATAATTCACCCCTCCACTTT
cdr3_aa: CSASAGMNNSPLHF

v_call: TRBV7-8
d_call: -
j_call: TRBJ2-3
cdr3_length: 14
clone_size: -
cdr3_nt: TGTGCCAGCAGCTCCGCTAAAGGTACAGATACGCAGTATTTT
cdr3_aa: CASSSAKGTDTQYF

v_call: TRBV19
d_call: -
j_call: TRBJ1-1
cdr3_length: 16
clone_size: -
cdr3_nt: TGTGCCAGCGGGGGACAATCGCGTCAGGGGATTTTAGTGGCTTTCTTT
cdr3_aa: CASGGQSRQGILVAFF

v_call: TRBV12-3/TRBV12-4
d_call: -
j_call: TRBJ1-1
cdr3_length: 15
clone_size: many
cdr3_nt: TGTGCCAGCAGCCCCCCCAAGGCGGTGAACACTGAAGCTTTCTTT
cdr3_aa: CASSPPKAVNTEAFF

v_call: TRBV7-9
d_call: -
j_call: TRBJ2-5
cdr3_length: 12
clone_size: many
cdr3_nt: TGTGCCAGCAGCATCCCACTAGAGACCCAGTACTTC
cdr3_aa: CASSIPLETQYF

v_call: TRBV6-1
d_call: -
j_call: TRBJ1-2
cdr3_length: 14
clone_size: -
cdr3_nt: TGTGCCAGCAGTGAACTAGGACCCGGGTATGGCTACACCTTC
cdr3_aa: CASSELGPGYGYTF

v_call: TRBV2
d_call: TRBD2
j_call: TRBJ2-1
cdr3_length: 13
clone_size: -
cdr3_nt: TGTGCCAGCGGAGGTTTGGGAGGGAATGAGCAGTTCTTC
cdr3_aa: CASGGLGGNEQFF

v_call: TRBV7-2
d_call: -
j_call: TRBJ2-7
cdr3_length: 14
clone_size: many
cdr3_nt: TGTGCCAGCAGCTTAGCGGTCAGGGTCTACGAGCAGTACTTC
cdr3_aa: CASSLAVRVYEQYF

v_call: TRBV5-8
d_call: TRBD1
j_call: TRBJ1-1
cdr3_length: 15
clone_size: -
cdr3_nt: TGTGCCAGCAGCTGGGGTGACAGGGAAGGTACTGAAGCTTTCTTT
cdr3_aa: CASSWGDREGTEAFF

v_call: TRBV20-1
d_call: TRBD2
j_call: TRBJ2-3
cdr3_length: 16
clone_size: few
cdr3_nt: TGCAGTGCTAGAGAACCGGGCGGGGGTTTCACAGATACGCAGTATTTT
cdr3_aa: CSAREPGGGFTDTQYF

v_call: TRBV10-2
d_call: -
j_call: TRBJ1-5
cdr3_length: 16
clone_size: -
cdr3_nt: TGCGCCAGCAGTCTCGGTCGGGGGGCGTTACATCAGCCCCAGCATTTT
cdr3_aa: CASSLGRGALHQPQHF

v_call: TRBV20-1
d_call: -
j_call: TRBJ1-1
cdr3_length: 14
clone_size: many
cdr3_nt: TGCAGTGCCCAAGTCACCTTCCCGAACACTGAAGCTTTCTTT
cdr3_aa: CSAQVTFPNTEAFF

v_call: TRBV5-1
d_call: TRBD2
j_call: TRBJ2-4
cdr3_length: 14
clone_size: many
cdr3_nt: TGCGCCAGCAGCCCGGGACTAGCGGAGAACATTCAGTACTTC
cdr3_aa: CASSPGLAENIQYF

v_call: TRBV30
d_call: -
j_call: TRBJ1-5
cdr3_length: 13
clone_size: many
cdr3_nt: TGTGCCTGGAGTCTCGCTAGCAATCAGCCCCAGCATTTT
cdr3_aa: CAWSLASNQPQHF

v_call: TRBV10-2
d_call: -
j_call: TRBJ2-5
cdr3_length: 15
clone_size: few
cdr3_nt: TGCGCCAGCAGGACCTTGGTAGGAGGACCCGAGACCCAGTACTTC
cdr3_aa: CASRTLVGGPETQYF

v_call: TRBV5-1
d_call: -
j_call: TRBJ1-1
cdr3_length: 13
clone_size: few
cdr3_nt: TGCGCCAGCAGCTTGGCCGAGAGCCCTGAAGCTTTCTTT
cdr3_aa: CASSLAESPEAFF